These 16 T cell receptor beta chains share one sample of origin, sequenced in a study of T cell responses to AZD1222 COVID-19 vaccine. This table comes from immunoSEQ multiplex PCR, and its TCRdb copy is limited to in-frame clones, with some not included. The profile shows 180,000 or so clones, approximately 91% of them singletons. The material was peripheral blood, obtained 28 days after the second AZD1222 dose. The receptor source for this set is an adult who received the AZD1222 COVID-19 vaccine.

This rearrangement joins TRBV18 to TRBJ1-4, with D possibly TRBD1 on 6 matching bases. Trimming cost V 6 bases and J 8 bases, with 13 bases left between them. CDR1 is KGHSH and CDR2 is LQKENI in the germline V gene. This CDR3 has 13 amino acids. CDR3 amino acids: CASSAGAEEKLFF. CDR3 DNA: TGTGCCAGCTCGGCGGGGGCCGAGGAAAAACTGTTTTTT.

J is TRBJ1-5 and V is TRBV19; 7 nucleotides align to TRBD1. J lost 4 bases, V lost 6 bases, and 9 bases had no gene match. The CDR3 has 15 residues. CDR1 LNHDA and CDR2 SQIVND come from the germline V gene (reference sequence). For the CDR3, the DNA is TGTGCCAGTAGGAACGACAGGGCTGGGAATCAGCCCCAGCATTTT. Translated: CASRNDRAGNQPQHF.

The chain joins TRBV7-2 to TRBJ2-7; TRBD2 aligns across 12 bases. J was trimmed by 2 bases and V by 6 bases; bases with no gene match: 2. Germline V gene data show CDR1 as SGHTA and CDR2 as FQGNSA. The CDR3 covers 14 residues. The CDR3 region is CASRRTSGTYEQYF. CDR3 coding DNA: TGTGCCAGCAGACGGACTAGCGGGACCTACGAGCAGTACTTC.

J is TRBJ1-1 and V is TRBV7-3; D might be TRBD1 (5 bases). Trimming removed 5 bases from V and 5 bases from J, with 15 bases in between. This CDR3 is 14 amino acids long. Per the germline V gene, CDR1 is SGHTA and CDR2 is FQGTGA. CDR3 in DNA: TGTGCCAGCAGCCACCCCCGGGGCGGAACTGAAGCTTTCTTT. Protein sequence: CASSHPRGGTEAFF. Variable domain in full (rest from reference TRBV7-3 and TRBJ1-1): GAGVSQTPSNKVTEKGKYVELRCDPISGHTALYWYRQSLGQGPEFLIYFQGTGAADDSGLPNDRFFAVRPEGSVSTLKIQRTERGDSAVYLCASSHPRGGTEAFFGQGTRLTVV.

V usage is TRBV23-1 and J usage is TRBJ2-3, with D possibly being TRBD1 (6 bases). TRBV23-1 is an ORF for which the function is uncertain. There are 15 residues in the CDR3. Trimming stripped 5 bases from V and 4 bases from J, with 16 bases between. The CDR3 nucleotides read TGCGCCAGCAGTAGGAAAATCAGGGGAGCAGATACGCAGTATTTT. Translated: CASSRKIRGADTQYF.

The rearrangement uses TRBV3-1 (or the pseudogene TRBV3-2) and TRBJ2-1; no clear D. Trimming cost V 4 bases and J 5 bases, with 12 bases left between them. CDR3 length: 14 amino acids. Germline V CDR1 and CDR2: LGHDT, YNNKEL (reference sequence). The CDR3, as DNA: TGTGCCAGCAGCCCCCTCAGAAGGGACAATGAGCAGTTCTTC. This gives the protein CASSPLRRDNEQFF.

The CDR3 reads CASSQNRAGAYGYTF. The CDR3 coding sequence is TGTGCCAGCAGCCAAAACCGGGCAGGGGCCTATGGCTACACCTTC. The chain couples TRBV14 to TRBJ1-2; TRBD1 is a possible D gene (6 bases). This CDR3 region has 15 residues. Trimming cost V 2 bases and J 4 bases, with 14 bases left between them. In germline, CDR1 is SGHDN, CDR2 FVKESK.

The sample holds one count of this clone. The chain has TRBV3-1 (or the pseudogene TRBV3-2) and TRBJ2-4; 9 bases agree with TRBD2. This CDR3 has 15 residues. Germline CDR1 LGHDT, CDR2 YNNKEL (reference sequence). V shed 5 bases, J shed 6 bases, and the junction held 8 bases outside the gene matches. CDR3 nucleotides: TGTGCCAGCAGCGCCCGACTAGCGGCCGGAAACATTCAGTACTTC. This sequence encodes CASSARLAAGNIQYF.

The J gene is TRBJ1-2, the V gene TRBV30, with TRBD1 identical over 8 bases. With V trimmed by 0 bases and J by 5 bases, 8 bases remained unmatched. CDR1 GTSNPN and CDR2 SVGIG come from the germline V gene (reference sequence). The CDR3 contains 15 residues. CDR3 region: CAWSVITGGRYGYTF. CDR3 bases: TGTGCCTGGAGTGTAATTACAGGGGGAAGGTATGGCTACACCTTC.

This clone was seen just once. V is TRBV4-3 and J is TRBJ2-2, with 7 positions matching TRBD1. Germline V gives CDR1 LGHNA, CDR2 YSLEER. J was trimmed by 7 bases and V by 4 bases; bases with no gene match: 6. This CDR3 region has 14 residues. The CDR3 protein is CASSRDRDVGELFF. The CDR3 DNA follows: TGCGCCAGCAGCCGAGACAGGGATGTCGGGGAGCTGTTTTTT.

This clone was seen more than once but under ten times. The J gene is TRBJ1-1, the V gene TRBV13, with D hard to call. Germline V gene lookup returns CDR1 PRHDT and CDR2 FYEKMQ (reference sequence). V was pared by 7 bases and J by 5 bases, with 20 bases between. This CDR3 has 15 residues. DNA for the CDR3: TGTGCCAGCAACCGAAACGGGAAGGGAGGTACTGAAGCTTTCTTT. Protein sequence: CASNRNGKGGTEAFF.

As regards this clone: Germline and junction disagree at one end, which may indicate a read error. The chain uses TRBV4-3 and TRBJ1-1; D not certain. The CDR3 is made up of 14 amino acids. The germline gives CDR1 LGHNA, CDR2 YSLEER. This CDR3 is CASSKESGNTEAFF. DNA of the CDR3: TGCGCCAGCAGCAAAGAGTCAGGGAACACTGAAGCTTTCTTT.

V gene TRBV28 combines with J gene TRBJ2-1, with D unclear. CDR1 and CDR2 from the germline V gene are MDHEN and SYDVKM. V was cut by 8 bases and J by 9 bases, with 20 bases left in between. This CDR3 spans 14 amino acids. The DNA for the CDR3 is TGTGCCAGCCGCCGAGAGGCCTTCATCGGTGAGCAGTTCTTC. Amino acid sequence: CASRREAFIGEQFF.

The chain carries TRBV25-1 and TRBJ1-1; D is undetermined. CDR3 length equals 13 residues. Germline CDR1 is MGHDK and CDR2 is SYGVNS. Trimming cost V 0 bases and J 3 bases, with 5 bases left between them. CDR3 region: CASSEYSHTEAFF. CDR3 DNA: TGTGCCAGCAGTGAATATAGCCACACTGAAGCTTTCTTT.

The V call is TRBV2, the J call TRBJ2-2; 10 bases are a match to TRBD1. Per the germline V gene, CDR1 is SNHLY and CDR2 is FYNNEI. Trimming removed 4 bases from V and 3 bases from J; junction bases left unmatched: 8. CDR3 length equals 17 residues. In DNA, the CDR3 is TGTGCCAGCAGTGGCCCCCGACAGGGGGCGTACACCGGGGAGCTGTTTTTT. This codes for CASSGPRQGAYTGELFF.

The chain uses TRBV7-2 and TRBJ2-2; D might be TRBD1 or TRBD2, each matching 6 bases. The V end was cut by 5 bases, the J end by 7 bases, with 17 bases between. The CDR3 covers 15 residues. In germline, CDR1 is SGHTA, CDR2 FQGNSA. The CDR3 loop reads CASSPRWGAGGELFF. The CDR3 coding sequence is TGTGCCAGCAGCCCGAGATGGGGGGCCGGCGGGGAGCTGTTTTTT.